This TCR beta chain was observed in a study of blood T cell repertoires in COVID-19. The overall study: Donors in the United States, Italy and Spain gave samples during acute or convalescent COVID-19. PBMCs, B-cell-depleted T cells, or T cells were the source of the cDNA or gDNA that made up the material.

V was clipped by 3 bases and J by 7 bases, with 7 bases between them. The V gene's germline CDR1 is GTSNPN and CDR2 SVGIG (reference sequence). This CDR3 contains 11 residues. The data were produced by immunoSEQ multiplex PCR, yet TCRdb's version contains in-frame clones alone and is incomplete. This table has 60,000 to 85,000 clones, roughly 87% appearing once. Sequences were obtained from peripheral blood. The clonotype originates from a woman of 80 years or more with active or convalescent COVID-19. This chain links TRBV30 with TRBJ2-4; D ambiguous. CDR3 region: CAWRAPNIQYF. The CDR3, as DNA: TGTGCCTGGAGGGCCCCTAACATTCAGTACTTC.